These T cell receptor beta chains were read from a single sample in a study of beta chain features in type 1 diabetes. The assay was immunoSEQ multiplex PCR, and TCRdb's table has in-frame clones only and misses some. This table holds approximately 170,000 clones, about 9.8% found once. The specimen was central memory CD4+ T cells from blood. Source of these receptors: a woman under 30 in good health. CDR3s include the opening cysteine and the closing phenylalanine or tryptophan. The order of the fields is clone size, D gene, J gene, V gene, CDR3 protein, CDR3 DNA. A D gene is named only where the DNA matches it firmly. Some rows have no size entry. The others give once, few or many, or a class for an expanded clone.

>NA|NA|TRBJ1-2|TRBV19
CASQPDQPSGSYGYTF
TGTGCCAGTCAGCCAGATCAGCCCTCGGGGTCCTATGGCTACACCTTC
>few|TRBD1|TRBJ2-3|TRBV7-2
CASSSDRAFTDTQYF
TGTGCCAGCAGCTCGGACAGGGCCTTCACAGATACGCAGTATTTT
>NA|NA|TRBJ1-1|TRBV7-9
CASSLHTGTEAFF
TGTGCCAGCAGCTTGCACACGGGGACTGAAGCTTTCTTT
>few|NA|TRBJ1-6|TRBV4-1
CASSQDSGVRSPLHF
TGCGCCAGCAGCCAAGATTCCGGGGTGCGATCACCCCTCCACTTT
>NA|TRBD2|TRBJ2-5|TRBV7-9
CASSAIAGGYGETQYF
TGTGCCAGCAGCGCAATAGCGGGAGGTTACGGAGAGACCCAGTACTTC
>NA|NA|TRBJ2-2|TRBV10-3
CAISESNLGGTGELFF
TGTGCCATCAGTGAGTCGAACCTGGGCGGGACCGGGGAGCTGTTTTTT
>few|TRBD2|TRBJ2-3|TRBV5-4
CASSFSAGTDTQYF
TGTGCCAGCAGCTTTTCAGCGGGAACAGATACGCAGTATTTT
>NA|NA|TRBJ2-5|TRBV30
CAWSNRRTDRETQYF
TGTGCCTGGAGTAACAGACGGACAGATAGGGAGACCCAGTACTTC
>few|NA|TRBJ1-2|TRBV7-3
CASSLDHGDGYTF
TGTGCCAGCAGCTTAGATCACGGGGATGGCTACACCTTC
>few|TRBD1|TRBJ2-5|TRBV7-2
CASSSQGQRAETQYF
TGTGCCAGCAGCTCACAGGGACAGAGAGCGGAGACCCAGTACTTC
>NA|TRBD1|TRBJ1-2|TRBV4-2
CASSPLGDRWYGYTF
TGTGCCAGCAGCCCCCTAGGGGACAGGTGGTATGGCTACACCTTC
>few|NA|TRBJ2-7|TRBV7-2
CASSLAQGGHEQYF
TGTGCCAGCAGCTTAGCACAGGGTGGCCACGAGCAGTACTTC
>NA|TRBD1|TRBJ2-1|TRBV5-1
CASSLGGTGIGNEQFF
TGCGCCAGCAGCTTGGGAGGGACAGGCATAGGCAATGAGCAGTTCTTC
>few|TRBD2|TRBJ2-1|TRBV18
CASSPLAGGYNEQFF
TGTGCCAGCTCGCCGTTAGCGGGGGGCTACAATGAGCAGTTCTTC
>NA|NA|TRBJ1-2|TRBV2
CASSEKTVYTF
TGTGCCAGCAGTGAAAAAACTGTCTACACCTTC
>NA|NA|TRBJ1-5|TRBV18
CASSPNADFPPQHF
TGTGCCAGCTCACCAAATGCGGATTTTCCGCCCCAGCATTTT
>NA|NA|TRBJ2-7|TRBV11-2
CASSWSEGYEQYF
TGTGCCAGCAGCTGGAGCGAGGGCTACGAGCAGTACTTC
>NA|NA|TRBJ2-6|TRBV6-1
CASRDISSGANVLTF
TGTGCCAGCAGGGACATCAGCTCTGGGGCCAACGTCCTGACTTTC
>NA|NA|TRBJ2-6|TRBV2
CASSNLGSGANVLTF
TGTGCCAGCAGTAACCTCGGCTCTGGGGCCAACGTCCTGACTTTC
>few|NA|TRBJ1-1|TRBV14
CASSQTAFTEAFF
TGTGCCAGCAGCCAGACAGCCTTCACTGAAGCTTTCTTT
>NA|TRBD1|TRBJ2-1|TRBV12-5
CASGSMGTGPNEQFF
TGTGCTAGTGGTTCAATGGGGACAGGGCCAAATGAGCAGTTCTTC
>NA|TRBD2|TRBJ2-1|TRBV2
CASSEERGANEQFF
TGTGCCAGCAGTGAGGAGCGGGGGGCAAATGAGCAGTTCTTC
>NA|NA|TRBJ2-7|TRBV7-8
CASSPNRDSLYEQYF
TGTGCCAGCAGCCCCAACCGGGACTCCCTCTACGAGCAGTACTTC
>few|NA|TRBJ2-5|TRBV11-3
CASSSGDSDRAQYF
TGTGCCAGCTCCTCTGGGGACTCCGACAGGGCCCAGTACTTC
>NA|NA|TRBJ2-5|TRBV30
CAWSSGETQYF
TGTGCCTGGAGTTCGGGGGAGACCCAGTACTTC
>many|NA|TRBJ2-3|TRBV11-2
CASSLGRPLSTDTQYF
TGTGCCAGCAGCTTAGGTCGTCCTCTCAGCACAGATACGCAGTATTTT
>many|NA|TRBJ1-5|TRBV7-2
CASSFDTYQPQHF
TGTGCCAGCAGCTTCGACACATATCAGCCCCAGCATTTT
>NA|TRBD1|TRBJ1-1|TRBV25-1
CASSEGGRGWTEAFF
TGTGCCAGCAGTGAAGGCGGCAGGGGGTGGACTGAAGCTTTCTTT
>NA|TRBD1|TRBJ1-1|TRBV6-6
CASSRGEDTEAFF
TGTGCCAGCAGCAGGGGGGAGGACACTGAAGCTTTCTTT
>few|TRBD1|TRBJ2-7|TRBV27
CASSSTTGGREQYF
TGTGCCAGCAGTTCTACTACAGGGGGCAGGGAGCAGTACTTC
>NA|TRBD2|TRBJ2-1|TRBV6-6
CASSPAGTSGHNEQFF
TGTGCCAGCAGTCCCGCCGGGACTAGCGGACACAATGAGCAGTTCTTC
>few|TRBD1|TRBJ2-1|TRBV28
CASRFPGQVKNEQFF
TGTGCCAGCAGATTTCCGGGACAGGTTAAAAATGAGCAGTTCTTC
>NA|NA|TRBJ1-6|TRBV13
CASSTGTSIGSPLHF
TGTGCCAGCAGCACCGGGACTTCGATTGGATCACCCCTCCACTTT
>few|TRBD1|TRBJ1-1|TRBV6-6
CASSYRGQNTEAFF
TGTGCCAGCAGTTACAGGGGGCAGAACACTGAAGCTTTCTTT
>NA|NA|TRBJ2-3|TRBV5-1
CASRLGNGGAAEDTQYF
TGCGCCAGCAGGCTGGGGAACGGCGGGGCGGCTGAAGATACGCAGTATTTT
>NA|NA|TRBJ2-7|TRBV7-9
CASSQDSKSYEQYF
TGCGCCAGCAGCCAAGACTCCAAGTCCTACGAGCAGTACTTC
>many|NA|TRBJ1-4|TRBV9
CASSVAGGEEKLFF
TGTGCCAGCAGCGTAGCGGGGGGTGAAGAAAAACTGTTTTTT
>NA|NA|TRBJ2-5|TRBV12-5
CASGPGRGQETQYF
TGTGCTAGTGGTCCCGGACGGGGGCAAGAGACCCAGTACTTC
>NA|NA|TRBJ1-2|TRBV9
CASSVVAEGGYGYTF
TGTGCCAGCAGCGTAGTAGCCGAGGGTGGGTATGGCTACACCTTC
>NA|TRBD2|TRBJ2-3|TRBV5-1
CASSPTSVRTDTQYF
TGCGCCAGCAGCCCCACTAGCGTGCGCACAGATACGCAGTATTTT
>NA|TRBD2|TRBJ2-3|TRBV6-5
CASSPLADTDTQYF
TGTGCCAGCTCCCCACTAGCGGACACAGATACGCAGTATTTT
>NA|NA|TRBJ1-6|TRBV7-9
CASSLEVSSYNSPLHF
TGTGCCAGCAGCTTAGAAGTGAGCTCCTATAATTCACCCCTCCACTTT
>NA|NA|TRBJ1-1|TRBV5-1
CASSSQGSETEAFF
TGCGCCAGCAGCTCCCAGGGGTCGGAGACTGAAGCTTTCTTT
>NA|TRBD2|TRBJ2-1|TRBV7-9
CASSSLLREDLRNEQFF
TGTGCCAGCAGCTCACTTTTGCGGGAGGATTTAAGGAATGAGCAGTTCTTC
>NA|TRBD2|TRBJ2-1|TRBV4-2
CASSHGLAGNEQFF
TGTGCCAGCAGCCACGGACTAGCGGGGAATGAGCAGTTCTTC
>NA|NA|TRBJ2-5|TRBV7-2
CASSPDWEETQYF
TGTGCCAGCAGCCCGGACTGGGAGGAGACCCAGTACTTC
>few|NA|TRBJ2-1|TRBV7-8
CASSFSGSYNEQFF
TGTGCCAGCAGCTTTAGCGGCTCCTACAATGAGCAGTTCTTC
>NA|TRBD2|TRBJ2-3|TRBV6-6
CASSLAGRTDTQYF
TGTGCCAGCAGTCTAGCGGGAAGGACAGATACGCAGTATTTT
>NA|TRBD1|TRBJ1-1|TRBV7-9
CASSFGTGLGTEAFF
TGTGCCAGCAGCTTTGGGACAGGGCTTGGAACTGAAGCTTTCTTT
>NA|NA|TRBJ1-2|TRBV7-9
CASSLAATERNYGYTF
TGTGCCAGCAGCTTAGCGGCGACGGAGAGGAACTATGGCTACACCTTC